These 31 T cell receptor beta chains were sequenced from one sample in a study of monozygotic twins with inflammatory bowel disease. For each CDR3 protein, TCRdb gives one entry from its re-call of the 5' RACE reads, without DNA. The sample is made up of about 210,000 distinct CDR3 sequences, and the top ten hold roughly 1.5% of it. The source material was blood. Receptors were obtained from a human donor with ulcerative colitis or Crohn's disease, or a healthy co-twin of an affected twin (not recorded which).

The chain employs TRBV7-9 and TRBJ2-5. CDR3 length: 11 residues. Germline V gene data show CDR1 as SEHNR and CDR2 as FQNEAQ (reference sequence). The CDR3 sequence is CASSLSETQYF.

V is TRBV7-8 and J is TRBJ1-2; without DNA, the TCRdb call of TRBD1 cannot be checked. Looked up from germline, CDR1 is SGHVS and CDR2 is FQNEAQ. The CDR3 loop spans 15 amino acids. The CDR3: CASSRGPTGGYGYTF. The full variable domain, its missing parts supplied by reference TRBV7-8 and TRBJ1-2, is GAGVSQSPRYKVAKRGQDVALRCDPISGHVSLFWYQQALGQGPEFLTYFQNEAQLDKSGLPSDRFFAERPEGSVSTLKIQRTQQEDSAVYLCASSRGPTGGYGYTFGSGTRLTVV.

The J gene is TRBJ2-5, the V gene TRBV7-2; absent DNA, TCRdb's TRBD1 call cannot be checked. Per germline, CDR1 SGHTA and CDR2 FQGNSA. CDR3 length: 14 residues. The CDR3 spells CASSSQGFQETQYF.

The CDR3 protein is CASSQTGTGVNEQFF. V usage is TRBV7-9 and J usage is TRBJ2-1; TCRdb outputs TRBD1, but without DNA this stays unchecked. The CDR3 covers 15 residues. The V gene's germline CDR1 is SEHNR and CDR2 FQNEAQ (reference sequence).

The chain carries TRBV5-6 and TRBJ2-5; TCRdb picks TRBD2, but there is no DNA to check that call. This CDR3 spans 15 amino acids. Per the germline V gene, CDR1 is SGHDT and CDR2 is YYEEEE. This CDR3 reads CASSLAGRMAETQYF.

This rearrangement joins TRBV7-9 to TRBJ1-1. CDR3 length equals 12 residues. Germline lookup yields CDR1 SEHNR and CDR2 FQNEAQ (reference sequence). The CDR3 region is CASRWLNTEAFF.

The CDR3 loop reads CSARTRDGQNTEAFF. This chain connects TRBV20-1 to TRBJ1-1; TCRdb designates TRBD1, a call that cannot be tested without DNA. CDR3 size: 15 residues. Germline V CDR1 and CDR2: DFQATT, SNEGSKA (reference sequence).

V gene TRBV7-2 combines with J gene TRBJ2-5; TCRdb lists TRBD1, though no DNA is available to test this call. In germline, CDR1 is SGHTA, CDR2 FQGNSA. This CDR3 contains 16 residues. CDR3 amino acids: CASSLSRERAQETQYF.

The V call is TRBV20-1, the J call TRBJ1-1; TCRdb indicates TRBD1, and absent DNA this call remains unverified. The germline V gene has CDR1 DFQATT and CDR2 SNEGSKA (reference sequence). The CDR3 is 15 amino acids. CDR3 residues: CSARGLGTETWVSFF.

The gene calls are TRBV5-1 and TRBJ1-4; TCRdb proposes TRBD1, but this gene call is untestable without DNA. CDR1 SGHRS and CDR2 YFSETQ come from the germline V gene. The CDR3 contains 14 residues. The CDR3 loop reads CASSLSTGHEKLFF.

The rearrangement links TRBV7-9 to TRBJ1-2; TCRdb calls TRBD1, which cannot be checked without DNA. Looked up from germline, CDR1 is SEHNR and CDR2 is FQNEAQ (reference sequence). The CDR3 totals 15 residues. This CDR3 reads CASSRPGTGNYGYTF.

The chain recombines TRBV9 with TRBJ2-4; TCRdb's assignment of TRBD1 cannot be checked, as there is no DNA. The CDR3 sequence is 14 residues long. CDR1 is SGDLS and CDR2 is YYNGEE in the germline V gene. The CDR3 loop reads CASSARTGGDIQYF.

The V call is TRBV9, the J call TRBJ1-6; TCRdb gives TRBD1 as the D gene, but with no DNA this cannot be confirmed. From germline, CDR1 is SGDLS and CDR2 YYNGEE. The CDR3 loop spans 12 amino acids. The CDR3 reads CASSGTGPPLHF.

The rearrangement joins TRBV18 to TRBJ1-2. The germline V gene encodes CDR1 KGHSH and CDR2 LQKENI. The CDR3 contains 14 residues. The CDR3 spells CASSPQGVNYGYTF.

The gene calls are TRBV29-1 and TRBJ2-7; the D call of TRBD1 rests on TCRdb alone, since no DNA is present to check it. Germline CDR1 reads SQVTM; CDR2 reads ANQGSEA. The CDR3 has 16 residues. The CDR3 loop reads CSVVRVGAPFTYEQYF.

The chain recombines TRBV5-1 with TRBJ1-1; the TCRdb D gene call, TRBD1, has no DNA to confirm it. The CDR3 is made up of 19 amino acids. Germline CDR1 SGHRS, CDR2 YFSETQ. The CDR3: CASSLVARGVTLLNTEAFF.

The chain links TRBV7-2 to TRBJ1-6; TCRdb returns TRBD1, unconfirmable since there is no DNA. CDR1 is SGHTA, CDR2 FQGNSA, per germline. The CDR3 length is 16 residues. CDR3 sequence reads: CASSFPGTGADSPLHF.

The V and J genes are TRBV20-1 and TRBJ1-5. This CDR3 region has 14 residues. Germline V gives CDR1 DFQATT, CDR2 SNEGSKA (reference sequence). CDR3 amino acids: CSARDPRYNQPQHF.

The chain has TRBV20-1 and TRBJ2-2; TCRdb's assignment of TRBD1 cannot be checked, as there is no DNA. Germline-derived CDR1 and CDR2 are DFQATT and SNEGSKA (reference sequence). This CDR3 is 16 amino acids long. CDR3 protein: CSARDRDRGDTGELFF.

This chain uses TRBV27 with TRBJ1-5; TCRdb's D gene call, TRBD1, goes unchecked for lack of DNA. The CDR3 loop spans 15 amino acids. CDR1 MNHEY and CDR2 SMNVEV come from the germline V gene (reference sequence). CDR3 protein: CASSTLGQGNQPQHF.

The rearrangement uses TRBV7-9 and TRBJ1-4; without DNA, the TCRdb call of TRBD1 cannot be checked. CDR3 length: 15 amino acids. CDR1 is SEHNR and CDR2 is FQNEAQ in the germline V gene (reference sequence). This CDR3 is CASSRTRGTNEKLFF.

CDR3 sequence reads: CASSTPPSGGTLYGELFF. This chain uses TRBV11-2 with TRBJ2-2; TCRdb returns TRBD2, unconfirmable since there is no DNA. Germline V gene sequence: CDR1 SGHAT, CDR2 FQNNGV. The CDR3 has 18 residues.

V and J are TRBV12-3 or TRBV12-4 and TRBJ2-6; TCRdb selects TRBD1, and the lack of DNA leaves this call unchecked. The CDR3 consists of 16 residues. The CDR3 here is CASSTPTGAGANVLTF.

CDR3 sequence: CASSPSGDGYGYTF. This sequence joins TRBV12-3 or TRBV12-4 and TRBJ1-2; the TCRdb call, TRBD1, lacks DNA for checking. The CDR3 is 14 residues long.

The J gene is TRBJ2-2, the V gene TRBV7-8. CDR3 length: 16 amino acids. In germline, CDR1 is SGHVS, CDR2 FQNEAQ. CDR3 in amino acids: CASSLTRVYRTGELFF.

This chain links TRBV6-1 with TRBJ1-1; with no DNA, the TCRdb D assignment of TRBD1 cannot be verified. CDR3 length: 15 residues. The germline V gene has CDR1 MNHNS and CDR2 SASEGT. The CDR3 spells CASSEEVRPRGEAFF.

The CDR3 loop reads CSATPRSFQAHGGIQYF. The gene calls are TRBV20-1 and TRBJ2-4; as DNA is missing, the TRBD1 call by TCRdb cannot be tested. Germline lookup yields CDR1 DFQATT and CDR2 SNEGSKA (reference sequence). The CDR3 length is 17 residues.

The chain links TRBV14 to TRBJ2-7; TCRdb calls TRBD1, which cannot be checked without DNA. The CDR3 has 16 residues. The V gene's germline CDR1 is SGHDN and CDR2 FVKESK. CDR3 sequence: CASSQGVRGPSYEQYF.

The CDR3 is CASRLISNVAFF. The chain recombines TRBV7-2 with TRBJ1-1. Germline CDR1 and CDR2: SGHTA and FQGNSA. CDR3 length: 12 amino acids.

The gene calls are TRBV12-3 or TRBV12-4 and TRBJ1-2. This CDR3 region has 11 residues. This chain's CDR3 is CASTGNRGYTF.

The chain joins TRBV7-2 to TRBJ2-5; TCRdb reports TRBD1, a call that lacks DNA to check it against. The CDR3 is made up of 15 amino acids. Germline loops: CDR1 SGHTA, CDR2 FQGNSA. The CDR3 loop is CASTRTRGGGETQYF. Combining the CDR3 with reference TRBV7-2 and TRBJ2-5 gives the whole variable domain GAGVSQSPSNKVTEKGKDVELRCDPISGHTALYWYRQSLGQGLEFLIYFQGNSAPDKSGLPSDRFSAERTGGSVSTLTIQRTQQEDSAVYLCASTRTRGGGETQYFGPGTRLLVL.